The 27 T cell receptor beta chains presented below share a single source sample, sequenced in a study of radiation and T cells in renal cell carcinoma. Profiling relied on immunoSEQ multiplex PCR, and the TCRdb table lists in-frame clones only, not all of them. The sample shows just over 95,000 clones, 86% of them seen only once. The time point denotes: baseline pretreatment blood. Sample treatment: 15 Gy SBRT to primary tumor, nephrectomy 4 weeks later. This specimen consisted of blood, obtained from a patient whose treatment included radiotherapy and nephrectomy. These TCRs come from a man in his forties or fifties with renal cell carcinoma.

The rearrangement links TRBV27 to TRBJ1-2; TRBD1 is a possible D gene (6 bases). CDR3 length: 15 residues. CDR1 and CDR2 from the germline V gene are MNHEY and SMNVEV (reference sequence). Deletions cut 6 bases from V and 4 bases from J, with 18 bases between. The CDR3 sequence: CASSQGQGQPYGYTF. CDR3 sequence (DNA): TGTGCCAGCAGCCAGGGACAAGGTCAGCCCTATGGCTACACCTTC.

This chain connects TRBV6-1 to TRBJ2-5, with a possible D match to TRBD2 (6 bases). V was clipped by 3 bases and J by 5 bases, with 7 bases between them. The CDR3 has 12 amino acids. CDR1 MNHNS and CDR2 SASEGT come from the germline V gene. CDR3 sequence (DNA): TGTGCCAGCAGTGACGCGGGGGAGACCCAGTACTTC. It is translated as CASSDAGETQYF.

This chain links TRBV5-4 with TRBJ2-1, with 7 positions matching TRBD1. The CDR3 spans 15 residues. The germline gives CDR1 SGHNT, CDR2 YYREEE (reference sequence). Trimming took 4 bases from V and 4 from J; bases not matched to a gene: 8. CDR3 sequence reads: CASSPPGQRYNEQFF. In nucleotides, the CDR3 is TGTGCCAGCAGCCCGCCGGGACAGAGATACAATGAGCAGTTCTTC.

V is TRBV18 and J is TRBJ2-7; either TRBD1 or TRBD2 may fit D (5 bases each). The V gene's germline CDR1 is KGHSH and CDR2 LQKENI. CDR3 length: 16 amino acids. The V gene lost 0 bases and the J gene lost 7 bases, with 19 bases spanning the gap. The CDR3 spells CASSPPSMRGAVEQYF. The CDR3, as DNA: TGTGCCAGCTCACCACCGTCCATGAGGGGAGCGGTGGAGCAGTACTTC.

The chain is built from TRBV7-9 and TRBJ2-1; possibly TRBD1 for D (5 bases). Per the germline V gene, CDR1 is SEHNR and CDR2 is FQNEAQ (reference sequence). This CDR3 region has 15 residues. V was trimmed by 0 bases and J by 4 bases, leaving 10 bases between them. The CDR3 is CASSLAGQGYNEQFF. The CDR3 region has the DNA TGTGCCAGCAGCTTAGCGGGCCAGGGTTACAATGAGCAGTTCTTC.

On this clone: A much larger clone differs from this one at a single base, so this may be a read error. The chain couples TRBV5-4 to TRBJ2-2; D is uncertain. V gave up 4 bases and J gave up 2 bases, with 0 bases separating them. This CDR3 has 11 residues. Per the germline V gene, CDR1 is SGHNT and CDR2 is YYREEE (reference sequence). CDR3 region: CASSNTGELFF. CDR3 nucleotides: TGTGCCAGCAGCAACACCGGGGAGCTGTTTTTT. Combining the CDR3 with reference TRBV5-4 and TRBJ2-2 gives the whole variable domain ETGVTQSPTHLIKTRGQQVTLRCSSQSGHNTVSWYQQALGQGPQFIFQYYREEENGRGNFPPRFSGLQFPNYSSELNVNALELDDSALYLCASSNTGELFFGEGSRLTVL.

The chain combines TRBV19 with TRBJ1-5; D unclear. V was clipped by 5 bases and J by 0 bases, with 14 bases between them. CDR1 is LNHDA, CDR2 SQIVND, per germline (reference sequence). The CDR3 is 16 amino acids. CDR3 protein: CASSFGSGVSNQPQHF. The CDR3 DNA follows: TGTGCCAGTAGTTTTGGCTCAGGAGTTAGCAATCAGCCCCAGCATTTT.

V gene TRBV5-4 combines with J gene TRBJ1-2, with 8 bases fitting TRBD1. This CDR3 region has 17 residues. The trim removed 4 bases at V and 7 bases at J, leaving 18 bases unmatched. The germline V gene encodes CDR1 SGHNT and CDR2 YYREEE (reference sequence). CDR3 sequence: CASSHPGQADLMRGYTF. The CDR3 DNA follows: TGTGCCAGCAGCCACCCGGGACAGGCGGACCTTATGCGTGGCTACACCTTC.

The chain employs TRBV5-1 and TRBJ2-6, with D hard to call. Germline lookup yields CDR1 SGHRS and CDR2 YFSETQ. With 7 bases removed from V and 0 bases from J, the gap between germline ends came to 11 bases. The CDR3 sequence is 15 residues long. CDR3 DNA sequence: TGCGCCAGCGGAGTCACGAACTCTGGGGCCAACGTCCTGACTTTC. Encoded protein: CASGVTNSGANVLTF.

This clone was observed a few times. The chain joins TRBV6-1 to TRBJ1-5, with D perhaps matching TRBD1 (6 bases). The CDR3 covers 20 residues. The V gene's germline CDR1 is MNHNS and CDR2 SASEGT. Deletions cut 2 bases from V and 7 bases from J, with 30 bases between. DNA of the CDR3: TGTGCCAGCAGTGAAAGCGGGGGTCGGACAGCTTGGCGGTTTTGGCAGCCCCAGCATTTT. This sequence encodes CASSESGGRTAWRFWQPQHF.

V and J are TRBV18 and TRBJ2-3, with TRBD1 matching over 7 bases. V shed 2 bases and J 0 bases; nucleotides not matched to a gene: 2. Per the germline V gene, CDR1 is KGHSH and CDR2 is LQKENI. This CDR3 is built from 15 residues. The CDR3 region has the DNA TGTGCCAGCTCACCAGGACAGGTTAGCACAGATACGCAGTATTTT. Protein: CASSPGQVSTDTQYF.

The chain employs TRBV6-6 and TRBJ1-1; D unresolved. The CDR3 is 16 residues long. Trimming took 10 bases from V and 0 from J, leaving 21 bases between them. Looked up from germline, CDR1 is MNHNY and CDR2 is SVGAGI (reference sequence). The CDR3 reads CATRGFGSLVNTEAFF. The CDR3 region has the DNA TGTGCCACTCGGGGTTTCGGTTCCCTAGTGAACACTGAAGCTTTCTTT.

Notes on this clone: This CDR3 is also generated by other DNA sequences in the sample. The V call is TRBV11-1, the J call TRBJ1-1; D unclear. The CDR3 consists of 13 residues. V was clipped by 3 bases and J by 2 bases, with 7 bases between them. Germline CDR1 reads SGHAT; CDR2 reads FQDESV (reference sequence). The CDR3 DNA follows: TGTGCCAGCAGCTTCAACAGAAACACTGAAGCTTTCTTT. This codes for CASSFNRNTEAFF. The full variable domain, its missing parts supplied by reference TRBV11-1 and TRBJ1-1, is EAEVAQSPRYKITEKSQAVAFWCDPISGHATLYWYRQILGQGPELLVQFQDESVVDDSQLPKDRFSAERLKGVDSTLKIQPAELGDSAMYLCASSFNRNTEAFFGQGTRLTVV.

The chain links TRBV27 to TRBJ2-1; 10 bases map to TRBD2. This CDR3 is 15 amino acids long. The junction had 10 bases not matched to a gene; V was cut back by 8 bases and J by 6 bases. Germline V gene data show CDR1 as MNHEY and CDR2 as SMNVEV (reference sequence). The CDR3: CASGVAGGVVNEQFF. CDR3 coding DNA: TGTGCCAGCGGGGTAGCGGGGGGCGTGGTCAATGAGCAGTTCTTC.

This clone came up once. The chain has TRBV7-3 and TRBJ1-1; the D is unclear. V lost 5 bases and J 7 bases, leaving 17 bases between the germline ends. The germline CDR1 and CDR2 sequences are SGHTA and FQGTGA. This CDR3 has 14 residues. The CDR3 reads CASSPSATRSEAFF. The CDR3 DNA sequence: TGTGCCAGCAGCCCGAGCGCTACACGCAGTGAAGCTTTCTTT. Looking up the rest from reference TRBV7-3 and TRBJ1-1 gives the full variable domain: GAGVSQTPSNKVTEKGKYVELRCDPISGHTALYWYRQSLGQGPEFLIYFQGTGAADDSGLPNDRFFAVRPEGSVSTLKIQRTERGDSAVYLCASSPSATRSEAFFGQGTRLTVV.

The rearrangement joins TRBV19 to TRBJ2-6; tentative D call: TRBD1 (7 bases). Trimming took off 6 bases at V and 2 bases at J, with 20 bases between the two ends. Germline V gene lookup returns CDR1 LNHDA and CDR2 SQIVND (reference sequence). This CDR3 contains 18 residues. The CDR3 region is CASRSEGAIPPGANVLTF. The CDR3, as DNA: TGTGCCAGTAGATCGGAGGGGGCAATACCCCCTGGGGCCAACGTCCTGACTTTC.

The chain is built from TRBV2 and TRBJ2-3; D gene unclear. The V and J ends lost 3 bases and 6 bases respectively, with 7 bases between them. This CDR3 is 12 amino acids long. In germline, CDR1 is SNHLY, CDR2 FYNNEI. CDR3 sequence: CASSEVADTQYF. The DNA of the CDR3 is TGTGCCAGCAGTGAGGTGGCTGATACGCAGTATTTT.

V usage is TRBV27 and J usage is TRBJ1-4; 11 nucleotides line up with TRBD1. The CDR3 consists of 14 residues. V lost 5 bases to trimming and J lost 7 bases; unmatched junction nucleotides: 3. Looked up from germline, CDR1 is MNHEY and CDR2 is SMNVEV (reference sequence). The CDR3 DNA sequence: TGTGCCAGCAGTCCCGGACAGGGGGCTGAAAAACTGTTTTTT. Amino acid sequence: CASSPGQGAEKLFF.

The chain is built from TRBV30 and TRBJ1-1; tentatively, D is TRBD1 (6 bases). V dropped 3 bases and J dropped 1 base, with 12 bases sitting between them. The CDR3 extends over 14 amino acids. CDR1 GTSNPN and CDR2 SVGIG come from the germline V gene (reference sequence). The DNA of the CDR3 is TGTGCCTGGAGCCCCGGGACATGGAACACTGAAGCTTTCTTT. Translation: CAWSPGTWNTEAFF.

J is TRBJ2-1 and V is TRBV2; no clear D. Germline V gene lookup returns CDR1 SNHLY and CDR2 FYNNEI. CDR3 size: 11 residues. With 8 bases removed from V and 10 bases from J, the gap between germline ends came to 12 bases. CDR3 region: CASLENDEQFF. The CDR3, as DNA: TGTGCCAGCCTGGAAAACGACGAGCAGTTCTTC.

V usage is TRBV10-1 and J usage is TRBJ2-1; 9 bases line up with TRBD2. Germline V gives CDR1 WNHNN, CDR2 SYGVQD (reference sequence). The CDR3 covers 18 residues. Trimming took 9 bases from V and 2 from J; bases not matched to a gene: 17. CDR3 residues: CARRPLAGFRGAYNEQFF. CDR3 DNA sequence: TGCGCCAGGAGACCCCTAGCGGGGTTTCGGGGGGCCTACAATGAGCAGTTCTTC.

This chain links TRBV30 with TRBJ2-2; no clear D gene. Germline CDR1 reads GTSNPN; CDR2 reads SVGIG (reference sequence). This CDR3 spans 13 amino acids. Between the trimmed V and J ends, which lost 4 bases and 5 bases, there was a span of 11 bases. CDR3 sequence reads: CAWTLGRTGELFF. The DNA of the CDR3 is TGTGCCTGGACCCTCGGCAGGACCGGGGAGCTGTTTTTT.

The genes are TRBV6-5 and TRBJ1-2; TRBD1 aligns across 8 bases. Trimming took 2 bases from V and 8 from J; bases not matched to a gene: 10. Germline loops: CDR1 MNHEY, CDR2 SVGAGI. The CDR3 consists of 15 residues. In nucleotides, the CDR3 is TGTGCCAGCAGTTACGCGACAGGGGTGGCTGGAGGCTACACCTTC. Translation gives CASSYATGVAGGYTF.

This chain uses TRBV19 with TRBJ2-3; 7 bases match TRBD2. This CDR3 has 16 residues. Germline loops: CDR1 LNHDA, CDR2 SQIVND (reference sequence). After removal of 1 base from V and 1 base from J, the junction contained 5 bases not matched to a gene. This chain's CDR3 is CASSIGPAGGTDTQYF. CDR3 nucleotide sequence: TGTGCCAGTAGTATAGGGCCCGCGGGGGGCACAGATACGCAGTATTTT. The complete variable domain, with remaining parts taken from reference TRBV19 and TRBJ2-3, reads DGGITQSPKYLFRKEGQNVTLSCEQNLNHDAMYWYRQDPGQGLRLIYYSQIVNDFQKGDIAEGYSVSREKKESFPLTVTSAQKNPTAFYLCASSIGPAGGTDTQYFGPGTRLTVL.

The rearrangement uses TRBV30 and TRBJ2-2, with D perhaps matching TRBD1 (6 bases). The CDR3 is 14 residues long. Deletions cut 5 bases from V and 2 bases from J, with 12 bases between. CDR1 and CDR2 from the germline V gene are GTSNPN and SVGIG (reference sequence). CDR3 residues: CAWDRDINTGELFF. The CDR3 coding sequence is TGTGCCTGGGACCGGGACATAAACACCGGGGAGCTGTTTTTT.

J is TRBJ2-7 and V is TRBV2; D call uncertain. Germline CDR1 SNHLY, CDR2 FYNNEI. Trimming pared 6 bases from V and 2 bases from J, leaving 8 bases between. The CDR3 has 12 amino acids. CDR3 nucleotide sequence: TGTGCCAGCAGGGGATTACCCTACGAGCAGTACTTC. It encodes CASRGLPYEQYF.

V gene TRBV28 combines with J gene TRBJ1-2; D not resolved. Germline V lookup: CDR1 MDHEN, CDR2 SYDVKM. The CDR3 runs 12 residues. Trimming cost V 3 bases and J 4 bases, with 6 bases left between them. The CDR3 here is CASSFTIYGYTF. In DNA, the CDR3 is TGTGCCAGCAGTTTCACAATCTATGGCTACACCTTC.